This passage covers 20 T cell receptor beta chains from one sample sequenced in a study of control samples from healthy donors and cancer patients. Clones were read by immunoSEQ multiplex PCR, and TCRdb kept only the in-frame ones, dropping some. The table shows 100,000 to 150,000 clones, with 87% occurring only once. Sequenced sample: blood. The origin of the receptors is a middle-aged man in good health.

The rearrangement uses TRBV7-2 and TRBJ1-2; no definite D call. The CDR3 extends over 12 amino acids. Looked up from germline, CDR1 is SGHTA and CDR2 is FQGNSA. Trimming left V 2 bases short and J 7 bases short, with 8 bases between. The CDR3 sequence: CASSLNGGGYTF. The CDR3 coding sequence is TGTGCCAGCAGCTTAAATGGTGGTGGCTACACCTTC.

This chain joins TRBV5-1 and TRBJ2-1; D is uncertain. Germline V gene data show CDR1 as SGHRS and CDR2 as YFSETQ. V was trimmed by 4 bases and J by 4 bases, leaving 15 bases between them. This CDR3 is built from 15 residues. CDR3 bases: TGCGCCAGCAGCCGGACCGAGGTGGGGTACAATGAGCAGTTCTTC. Its protein is CASSRTEVGYNEQFF.

In the case of this clone: This same CDR3 is encoded by further DNA sequences in the sample. The chain has TRBV30 and TRBJ2-3; 7 bases align to TRBD1. Germline V lookup: CDR1 GTSNPN, CDR2 SVGIG (reference sequence). V lost 4 bases, J lost 1 base, and 2 bases stayed unmatched. The CDR3 length is 13 residues. Written as DNA, the CDR3 is TGTGCCTGGAATACAGGGGGCACAGATACGCAGTATTTT. Residues: CAWNTGGTDTQYF.

This chain links TRBV19 with TRBJ2-1, with D possibly being TRBD1 (6 bases). The CDR3 sequence is 13 residues long. V lost 5 bases, J lost 9 bases, and 14 bases lay in between. Germline CDR1 is LNHDA and CDR2 is SQIVND (reference sequence). CDR3 sequence reads: CASSLGALGEQFF. CDR3 DNA: TGTGCCAGTAGTTTGGGGGCTCTTGGTGAGCAGTTCTTC.

This clone was counted only a few times. The chain employs TRBV29-1 and TRBJ1-2, with a tentative D call TRBD1 (6 bases). This CDR3 is 16 amino acids long. V shed 0 bases and J shed 3 bases, with 17 bases lying between them. Germline V CDR1 and CDR2: SQVTM, ANQGSEA. CDR3 region: CSVEDWAVAGDYGYTF. Here the CDR3 DNA reads TGCAGCGTTGAAGATTGGGCAGTGGCAGGGGACTATGGCTACACCTTC.

V and J are TRBV7-2 and TRBJ1-1; 8 nucleotides align to TRBD1. Losses at the gene ends were 2 bases for V and 4 bases for J; bases not matched to a gene: 0. Germline V gene data show CDR1 as SGHTA and CDR2 as FQGNSA. The CDR3 is 13 residues long. As DNA, the CDR3 is TGTGCCAGCAGCTTAACAGGGGGCACTGAAGCTTTCTTT. Translating gives CASSLTGGTEAFF.

The J gene is TRBJ1-2, the V gene TRBV30, with TRBD1 matching 7 bases. The CDR3 has 13 residues. Losses at the gene ends were 3 bases for V and 8 bases for J; bases not matched to a gene: 9. The germline V gene encodes CDR1 GTSNPN and CDR2 SVGIG (reference sequence). The CDR3 spells CAWRKQGTGGYTF. The CDR3, as DNA: TGTGCCTGGAGAAAACAGGGGACTGGCGGCTACACCTTC.

The rearrangement uses TRBV3-1 (or the pseudogene TRBV3-2) and TRBJ2-4; 8 bases line up with TRBD2. Germline loops: CDR1 LGHDT, CDR2 YNNKEL (reference sequence). The CDR3 has 16 amino acids. Losses at the gene ends were 4 bases for V and 3 bases for J; bases not matched to a gene: 8. CDR3 in amino acids: CASSRGGGTYKNIQYF. The CDR3 bases are TGTGCCAGCAGCCGGGGCGGGGGGACCTACAAAAACATTCAGTACTTC.

The genes are TRBV7-3 and TRBJ2-2; D unresolved. CDR1 and CDR2 (germline): SGHTA, FQGTGA. CDR3 length: 14 amino acids. Between the trimmed V and J ends, which lost 5 bases and 6 bases, there was a span of 13 bases. The CDR3, as DNA: TGTGCCAGCAGCCCAATCGGTGGGCCCGGGGAGCTGTTTTTT. It encodes CASSPIGGPGELFF.

The V and J genes are TRBV7-9 and TRBJ2-3; D is ambiguous. With 6 bases removed from V and 0 bases from J, the gap between germline ends came to 10 bases. Per the germline V gene, CDR1 is SEHNR and CDR2 is FQNEAQ (reference sequence). The CDR3 runs 14 residues. In DNA form, the CDR3 reads TGTGCCAGCAGGCCTACCTCTAGCACAGATACGCAGTATTTT. Translating it yields CASRPTSSTDTQYF. Based on the CDR3 plus reference TRBV7-9 and TRBJ2-3, the full variable domain is DTGVSQNPRHKITKRGQNVTFRCDPISEHNRLYWYRQTLGQGPEFLTYFQNEAQLEKSRLLSDRFSAERPKGSFSTLEIQRTEQGDSAMYLCASRPTSSTDTQYFGPGTRLTVL.

The chain carries TRBV15 and TRBJ1-4, with D possibly TRBD1 on 5 matching bases. This CDR3 is built from 11 residues. V was cut by 5 bases and J by 13 bases, with 11 bases left in between. In germline, CDR1 is LNHNV, CDR2 YYDKDF (reference sequence). This CDR3 reads CATSFGGGLFF. The CDR3 coding sequence is TGTGCCACCAGCTTCGGGGGGGGACTGTTTTTT.

Points on this clone: Other nucleotide sequences in the sample specify the same CDR3. The chain recombines TRBV7-9 with TRBJ1-5; D is perhaps TRBD1 (5 bases). Germline CDR1 and CDR2: SEHNR and FQNEAQ (reference sequence). The CDR3 spans 14 residues. Trimming left V 5 bases short and J 6 bases short, with 14 bases between. CDR3 nucleotides: TGTGCCAGCAGCGGATGGGGGGAGGGTCAGCCCCAGCATTTT. Translation gives CASSGWGEGQPQHF.

The chain recombines TRBV3-1 (or the pseudogene TRBV3-2) with TRBJ2-5; 9 bases match TRBD2. The CDR3 is made up of 15 amino acids. Trimming removed 5 bases from V and 5 bases from J; junction bases left unmatched: 9. Per germline, CDR1 LGHDT and CDR2 YNNKEL (reference sequence). The DNA for the CDR3 is TGTGCCAGCAGCTATAGCGGGGGCCAGGGGGAGACCCAGTACTTC. Protein product: CASSYSGGQGETQYF.

The V gene is TRBV6-2 or TRBV6-3, the J gene TRBJ2-1, with D possibly TRBD2 on 6 matching bases. The germline gives CDR1 MNHEY, CDR2 SVGEGT. The CDR3 consists of 17 residues. V gave up 0 bases and J gave up 2 bases, with 14 bases separating them. The CDR3 loop reads CASSYSSIGGPYNEQFF. In DNA, the CDR3 is TGTGCCAGCAGTTACTCGAGTATCGGGGGTCCCTACAATGAGCAGTTCTTC.

The genes are TRBV7-9 and TRBJ1-4; D call uncertain. The CDR3 loop spans 12 amino acids. Deletions cut 9 bases from V and 0 bases from J, with 5 bases between. Germline CDR1 reads SEHNR; CDR2 reads FQNEAQ (reference sequence). CDR3 region: CASVSTNEKLFF. CDR3 coding DNA: TGTGCCAGTGTTTCAACTAATGAAAAACTGTTTTTT.

The chain employs TRBV12-3 or TRBV12-4 and TRBJ1-1; D is uncertain. The CDR3 runs to 13 residues. Between the trimmed V and J ends, which lost 6 bases and 5 bases, there was a span of 13 bases. As DNA, the CDR3 is TGTGCCAGCAGCTATAGGGCCAGGACTGAAGCTTTCTTT. Amino acid sequence: CASSYRARTEAFF.

This chain joins TRBV6-1 and TRBJ2-1, with no clear D. This CDR3 comprises 14 residues. Germline V CDR1 and CDR2: MNHNS, SASEGT. The V gene lost 0 bases and the J gene lost 3 bases, with 6 bases spanning the gap. The CDR3 region is CASSEAADYNEQFF. In DNA, the CDR3 is TGTGCCAGCAGTGAAGCGGCAGACTACAATGAGCAGTTCTTC.

The chain combines TRBV14 with TRBJ1-2; D is unclear. The germline gives CDR1 SGHDN, CDR2 FVKESK. V dropped 4 bases and J dropped 4 bases, with 10 bases sitting between them. The CDR3 consists of 13 residues. This chain's CDR3 is CASSPDLVYGYTF. The CDR3, as DNA: TGTGCCAGCAGCCCAGACTTGGTCTATGGCTACACCTTC.

CDR3 sequence: CASSKGSSGGAYEQYF. CDR3 coding DNA: TGTGCCAGCAGCAAAGGGTCTAGCGGGGGGGCCTACGAGCAGTACTTC. The chain links TRBV7-9 to TRBJ2-7, with 12 bases aligning to TRBD2. Germline trimming cut 5 bases from V and 2 bases from J; bases unmatched to any gene: 7. The CDR3 contains 16 residues. Germline CDR1 and CDR2: SEHNR and FQNEAQ (reference sequence).

This sequence joins TRBV29-1 and TRBJ1-5; D remains ambiguous. The CDR3 extends over 13 amino acids. The germline V gene has CDR1 SQVTM and CDR2 ANQGSEA. The germline V and J ends were trimmed by 5 bases and 3 bases, with 11 bases remaining between them. The CDR3 bases are TGCAGCGTTCAGACAACAAACAATCAGCCCCAGCATTTT. Protein product: CSVQTTNNQPQHF.